This T cell receptor (beta chain) came from a study of blood T cell repertoires in COVID-19. The data were produced by immunoSEQ multiplex PCR, yet TCRdb's version contains in-frame clones alone and is incomplete. Found here are 150,000 to 200,000 clones, more than 65% of them singletons; the top ten hold roughly 17%. Trimming shortened V by 4 bases and J by 1 base, and 14 bases separated the two germline ends. Per the germline V gene, CDR1 is SGHRS and CDR2 is YFSETQ. The CDR3 spans 15 residues. The TCR was taken from a woman in her forties or fifties with acute COVID-19. The rearrangement joins TRBV5-1 to TRBJ2-5, with D possibly matching TRBD2 (6 bases). Sequencing was done on a sample of PBMCs or T cells enriched from blood (not recorded which). Here the CDR3 reads CASSLRAGIQETQYF. The CDR3 DNA is TGCGCCAGCAGCCTTAGGGCGGGGATCCAAGAGACCCAGTACTTC.